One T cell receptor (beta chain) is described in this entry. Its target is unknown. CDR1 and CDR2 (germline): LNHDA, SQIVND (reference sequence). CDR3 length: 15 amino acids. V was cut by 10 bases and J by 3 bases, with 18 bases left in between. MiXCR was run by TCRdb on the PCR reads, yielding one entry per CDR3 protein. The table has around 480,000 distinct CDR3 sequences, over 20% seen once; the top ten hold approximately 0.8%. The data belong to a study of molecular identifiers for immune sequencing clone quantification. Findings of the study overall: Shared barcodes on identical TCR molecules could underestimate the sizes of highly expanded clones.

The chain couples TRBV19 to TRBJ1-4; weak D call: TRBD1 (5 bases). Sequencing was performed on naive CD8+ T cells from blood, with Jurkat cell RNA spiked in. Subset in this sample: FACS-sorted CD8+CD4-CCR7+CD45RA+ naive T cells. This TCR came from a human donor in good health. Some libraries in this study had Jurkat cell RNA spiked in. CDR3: CATLGQRGPNEKLFF. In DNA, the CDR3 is TGTGCCACCCTGGGGCAACGAGGGCCTAATGAAAAACTGTTTTTT. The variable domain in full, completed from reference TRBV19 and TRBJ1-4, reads DGGITQSPKYLFRKEGQNVTLSCEQNLNHDAMYWYRQDPGQGLRLIYYSQIVNDFQKGDIAEGYSVSREKKESFPLTVTSAQKNPTAFYLCATLGQRGPNEKLFFGSGTQLSVL.